The source of this TCR beta chain is a study of cytomegalovirus exposure and HLA in healthy donors. Across the study: The same platform was used for the 130 or so validation repertoires as for the approximately 610 first-cohort repertoires, as reported in a later analysis.

V lost 6 bases, J lost 0 bases, and 18 bases lay in between. The CDR3 consists of 17 residues. Per the germline V gene, CDR1 is SNHLY and CDR2 is FYNNEI. Only in-frame clones appear in the TCRdb table, and some are missing; sequencing was by immunoSEQ multiplex PCR. This sample has 200,000 or so clones, with 84% found just once. The sequencing sample was made of PBMCs. This rearrangement joins TRBV2 to TRBJ2-1; D gene unclear. The TCR was taken from a man aged 18 to 29 in good health and CMV-seropositive. The chain's CDR3 is CASRLAPGSSSYNEQFF. CDR3 coding DNA: TGTGCCAGCAGGTTGGCACCTGGCTCTAGCTCCTACAATGAGCAGTTCTTC. Full variable domain (missing parts from reference TRBV2 and TRBJ2-1): EPEVTQTPSHQVTQMGQEVILRCVPISNHLYFYWYRQILGQKVEFLVSFYNNEISEKSEIFDDQFSVERPDGSNFTLKIRSTKLEDSAMYFCASRLAPGSSSYNEQFFGPGTRLTVL.